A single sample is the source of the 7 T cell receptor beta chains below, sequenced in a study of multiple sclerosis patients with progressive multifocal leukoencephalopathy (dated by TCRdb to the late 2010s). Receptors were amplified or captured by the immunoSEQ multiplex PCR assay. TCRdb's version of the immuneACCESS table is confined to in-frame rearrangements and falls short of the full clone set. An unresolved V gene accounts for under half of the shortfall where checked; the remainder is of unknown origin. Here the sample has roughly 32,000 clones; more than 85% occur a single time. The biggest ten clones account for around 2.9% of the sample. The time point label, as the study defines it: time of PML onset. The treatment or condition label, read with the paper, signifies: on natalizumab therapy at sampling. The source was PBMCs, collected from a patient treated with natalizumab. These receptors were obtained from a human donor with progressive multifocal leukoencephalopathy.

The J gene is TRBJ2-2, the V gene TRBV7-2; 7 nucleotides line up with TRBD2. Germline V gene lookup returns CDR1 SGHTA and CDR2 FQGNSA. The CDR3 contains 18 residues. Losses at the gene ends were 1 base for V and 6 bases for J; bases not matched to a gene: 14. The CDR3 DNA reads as TGTGCCAGCAGCTTAGTCCCCTCTGGGGGAGGGAAGGCCGGGGAGCTGTTTTTT. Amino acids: CASSLVPSGGGKAGELFF.

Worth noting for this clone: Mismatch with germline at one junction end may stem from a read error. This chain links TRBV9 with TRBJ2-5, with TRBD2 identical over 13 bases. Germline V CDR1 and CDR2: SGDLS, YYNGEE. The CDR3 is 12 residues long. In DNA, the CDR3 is TGTGCCAGCAGGCGGACTAGCGGGAGAGGGGACTTC. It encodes CASRRTSGRGDF.

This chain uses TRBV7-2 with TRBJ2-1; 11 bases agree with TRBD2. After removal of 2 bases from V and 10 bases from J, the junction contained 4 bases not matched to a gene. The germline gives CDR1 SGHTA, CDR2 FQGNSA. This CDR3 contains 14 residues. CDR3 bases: TGTGCCAGCAGCTTAACTAGCGGGGGCTGGGAGCAGTTCTTC. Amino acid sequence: CASSLTSGGWEQFF. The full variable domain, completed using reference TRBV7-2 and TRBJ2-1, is GAGVSQSPSNKVTEKGKDVELRCDPISGHTALYWYRQSLGQGLEFLIYFQGNSAPDKSGLPSDRFSAERTGGSVSTLTIQRTQQEDSAVYLCASSLTSGGWEQFFGPGTRLTVL.

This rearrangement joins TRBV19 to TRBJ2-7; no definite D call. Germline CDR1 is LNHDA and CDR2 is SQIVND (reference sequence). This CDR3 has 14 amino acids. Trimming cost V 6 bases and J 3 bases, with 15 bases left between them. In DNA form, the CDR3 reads TGTGCCAGTAGCGCTCTCCTCGCCGTCTACGAGCAGTACTTC. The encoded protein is CASSALLAVYEQYF.

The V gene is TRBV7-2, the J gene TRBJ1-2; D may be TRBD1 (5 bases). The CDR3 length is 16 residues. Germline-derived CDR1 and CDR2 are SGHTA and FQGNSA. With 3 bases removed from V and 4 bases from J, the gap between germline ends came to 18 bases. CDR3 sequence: CASSFLLARVAYGYTF. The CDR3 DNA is TGTGCCAGCAGCTTTCTTTTGGCCAGGGTGGCCTATGGCTACACCTTC.

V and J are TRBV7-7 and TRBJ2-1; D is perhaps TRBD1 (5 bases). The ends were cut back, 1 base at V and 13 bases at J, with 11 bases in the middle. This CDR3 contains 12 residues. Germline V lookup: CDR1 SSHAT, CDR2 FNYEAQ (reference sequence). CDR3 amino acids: CASSLDGAVQFF. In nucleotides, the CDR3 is TGTGCCAGCAGCTTAGATGGGGCGGTACAGTTCTTC.

CDR3 nucleotides: TGTGCCAGCAGCCCGTGGCAGTCGAGCTCTGGAAACACCATATATTTT. Translation gives CASSPWQSSSGNTIYF. J is TRBJ1-3 and V is TRBV7-2, with unresolved D. V was pared by 5 bases and J by 0 bases, with 14 bases between. Germline-derived CDR1 and CDR2 are SGHTA and FQGNSA. The CDR3 sequence is 16 residues long.